The 32 T cell receptor beta chains in this list originate from one sample, sequenced in a study of Ad26.COV2.S vaccination and SARS-CoV-2 variants. Measured with immunoSEQ multiplex PCR; TCRdb has only the in-frame clones, and not every one. Found here are about 480,000 clones, 70% to 90% of them singletons; the top ten hold roughly 13%. Treatment described: over 15 received Ad26.COV2.S at low or high dose, single or two shots; 5 received placebo; per-sample allocation not given. Samples were taken on day 63 after the first vaccine or placebo injection. This specimen was peripheral blood, taken in a trial of Ad26.COV2.S vaccine versus placebo. These receptors were obtained from a person aged 18-60 years who received the Ad26.COV2.S COVID-19 vaccine or a placebo.

The gene calls are TRBV15 and TRBJ2-7; a possible D gene is TRBD2 (5 bases). Germline V gives CDR1 LNHNV, CDR2 YYDKDF (reference sequence). Trimming pared 0 bases from V and 6 bases from J, leaving 15 bases between. The length of the CDR3 is 15 residues. CDR3 DNA sequence: TGTGCCACCAGCAGAGATAGGCCTCGGGCGGGCGAGCAGTACTTC. It codes for CATSRDRPRAGEQYF.

The CDR3 region is CASSTAQSTTYEQYF. Here the CDR3 DNA reads TGTGCCAGCAGTACCGCCCAATCGACAACCTACGAGCAGTACTTC. This rearrangement joins TRBV6-5 to TRBJ2-7; no clear D gene. Trimming left V 5 bases short and J 2 bases short, with 16 bases between. The CDR3 has 15 residues. Germline CDR1 reads MNHEY; CDR2 reads SVGAGI.

This rearrangement joins TRBV6-2 or TRBV6-3 to TRBJ1-4; no clear D. The CDR3 consists of 14 residues. From germline, CDR1 is MNHEY and CDR2 SVGEGT. V was shortened by 4 bases and J by 2 bases, with 8 bases between the two germline ends. CDR3 DNA: TGTGCCAGCAGTTTCAGGCTTACTAATGAAAAACTGTTTTTT. It encodes CASSFRLTNEKLFF.

The chain joins TRBV7-9 to TRBJ2-3; D unresolved. This CDR3 spans 15 amino acids. Germline CDR1 reads SEHNR; CDR2 reads FQNEAQ (reference sequence). With 1 base removed from V and 0 bases from J, the gap between germline ends came to 8 bases. The CDR3 DNA is TGTGCCAGCAGCTTAGTTGGTGCTAGCACAGATACGCAGTATTTT. Protein product: CASSLVGASTDTQYF.

This clone came up a few times. Other DNA sequences in this specimen translate into the identical CDR3. This rearrangement joins TRBV3-1 (or the pseudogene TRBV3-2) to TRBJ1-2; a possible D gene is TRBD1 (6 bases). V shed 0 bases and J shed 2 bases, with 10 bases lying between them. CDR3 length: 15 residues. Germline CDR1 LGHDT, CDR2 YNNKEL (reference sequence). CDR3 nucleotide sequence: TGTGCCAGCAGCCAAGACTCCAGGGGAAACTATGGCTACACCTTC. This codes for CASSQDSRGNYGYTF.

V is TRBV5-5 and J is TRBJ2-7; 8 nucleotides agree with TRBD1. The CDR3 has 16 amino acids. Germline CDR1 reads SGHKS; CDR2 reads YYEKEE (reference sequence). The ends lost 4 bases at V and 8 bases at J; junction bases unmatched: 17. The CDR3 sequence: CASSSSSGTGGNKQYF. The CDR3 DNA follows: TGTGCCAGCAGCAGTAGCTCCGGGACAGGCGGGAACAAGCAGTACTTC.

This chain uses TRBV7-9 with TRBJ2-2, with D possibly matching TRBD1 (5 bases). Trimming took off 5 bases at V and 4 bases at J, with 11 bases between the two ends. Germline values: CDR1 SEHNR, CDR2 FQNEAQ (reference sequence). This CDR3 is built from 14 residues. The chain's CDR3 is CASSLTGFTGELFF. For the CDR3, the DNA is TGTGCCAGCAGCCTAACAGGTTTCACCGGGGAGCTGTTTTTT.

The gene calls are TRBV28 and TRBJ1-1; D is perhaps TRBD1 (5 bases). V lost 3 bases to trimming and J lost 6 bases, with 11 bases between them. The CDR3 spans 13 residues. CDR1 MDHEN and CDR2 SYDVKM come from the germline V gene. CDR3 sequence: CASSFGADSEAFF. CDR3 nucleotides: TGTGCCAGCAGTTTCGGGGCGGATTCTGAAGCTTTCTTT.

The chain joins TRBV9 to TRBJ2-7; possible D gene TRBD2, 6 bases. Per germline, CDR1 SGDLS and CDR2 YYNGEE. V lost 4 bases and J 5 bases, leaving 16 bases between the germline ends. The CDR3 length is 14 residues. Written as DNA, the CDR3 is TGTGCCAGCAGCCTAAACTGGGGCGGGGACGAGCAGTACTTC. Translation gives CASSLNWGGDEQYF.

As to this clone: The sample holds other DNA sequences that translate to the same CDR3. This chain uses TRBV5-1 with TRBJ2-1, with a weak D call TRBD1 (5 bases). The length of the CDR3 is 15 residues. V gave up 0 bases and J gave up 4 bases, with 11 bases separating them. Looked up from germline, CDR1 is SGHRS and CDR2 is YFSETQ. The CDR3 coding sequence is TGCGCCAGCAGCTTGGGGCAGGGATTTTACAATGAGCAGTTCTTC. It is translated as CASSLGQGFYNEQFF.

The rearrangement joins TRBV28 to TRBJ1-1; TRBD1 might be the D (5 bases). Germline V CDR1 and CDR2: MDHEN, SYDVKM. V was trimmed by 8 bases and J by 1 base, leaving 17 bases between them. The CDR3 sequence is 15 residues long. DNA for the CDR3: TGTGCCAGCTACCTGGACAATAGGAGGAACACTGAAGCTTTCTTT. Its protein is CASYLDNRRNTEAFF.

V gene TRBV5-1 combines with J gene TRBJ2-1; D remains unclear. Trimming stripped 4 bases from V and 6 bases from J, with 14 bases between. The germline CDR1 and CDR2 sequences are SGHRS and YFSETQ. This CDR3 is 14 amino acids long. Here the CDR3 reads CASSLKQQGNEQFF. CDR3 bases: TGCGCCAGCAGCCTTAAACAGCAAGGCAATGAGCAGTTCTTC. The full variable domain, completed using reference TRBV5-1 and TRBJ2-1, is KAGVTQTPRYLIKTRGQQVTLSCSPISGHRSVSWYQQTPGQGLQFLFEYFSETQRNKGNFPGRFSGRQFSNSRSEMNVSTLELGDSALYLCASSLKQQGNEQFFGPGTRLTVL.

The V gene is TRBV30, the J gene TRBJ1-1; no reliable D call. This CDR3 is 12 amino acids long. Germline assignment: CDR1 GTSNPN and CDR2 SVGIG (reference sequence). The ends were cut back, 5 bases at V and 2 bases at J, with 9 bases in the middle. CDR3 sequence (DNA): TGTGCCTGGGGGTGGTCTAACACTGAAGCTTTCTTT. Translating it yields CAWGWSNTEAFF.

On this clone: The identical CDR3 is also encoded by other nucleotide sequences in the sample. The chain's CDR3 is CASSRGGNSPLHF. The CDR3 nucleotides read TGTGCCAGCAGTAGGGGGGGGAATTCACCCCTCCACTTT. The genes are TRBV12-3 or TRBV12-4 and TRBJ1-6, with D tentatively TRBD1 (6 bases). The CDR3 length is 13 residues. V lost 5 bases to trimming and J lost 7 bases, with 9 bases between them.

V usage is TRBV10-3 and J usage is TRBJ1-1, with D unclear. The CDR3 runs 13 residues. V gave up 6 bases and J gave up 1 base, with 9 bases separating them. Per the germline V gene, CDR1 is ENHRY and CDR2 is SYGVKD. CDR3 sequence (DNA): TGTGCCATCAGAGGGTCGGGGAACACTGAAGCTTTCTTT. Protein sequence: CAIRGSGNTEAFF.

This sequence joins TRBV28 and TRBJ2-7; no definite D call. Trimming stripped 4 bases from V and 3 bases from J, with 10 bases between. The CDR3 has 13 amino acids. Germline CDR1 and CDR2: MDHEN and SYDVKM. In DNA, the CDR3 is TGTGCCAGCAGTTATGACGTCGACTACGAGCAGTACTTC. Encoded protein: CASSYDVDYEQYF.

The CDR3 DNA is TGTGCCAGCAGGGAGGGGACGGTCTTGAATGAGCAGTTCTTC. Translating gives CASREGTVLNEQFF. The J gene is TRBJ2-1, the V gene TRBV2; D is perhaps TRBD2 (6 bases). CDR1 is SNHLY and CDR2 is FYNNEI in the germline V gene. CDR3 size: 14 residues. Trimming took off 6 bases at V and 7 bases at J, with 16 bases between the two ends.

Only one count was recorded for this clone. This chain uses TRBV11-2 with TRBJ1-2, with 8 nucleotides matching TRBD1. Germline CDR1 SGHAT, CDR2 FQNNGV. V dropped 1 base and J dropped 1; count of bases not matched to a gene: 5. This CDR3 comprises 16 residues. The CDR3 protein is CASSLARQGSNYGYTF. For the CDR3, the DNA is TGTGCCAGCAGCTTAGCCCGACAGGGGAGTAACTATGGCTACACCTTC.

J is TRBJ2-1 and V is TRBV27, with TRBD2 matching 12 bases. The J segment lost 1 base and the V segment lost 0 bases, leaving 16 bases of the junction unmatched. Germline CDR1 reads MNHEY; CDR2 reads SMNVEV (reference sequence). This CDR3 is 22 amino acids long. In DNA, the CDR3 is TGTGCCAGCAGTTTATCGCTTTTTCTGTCTAGCGGGAGGGCCGGGTCCTACAATGAGCAGTTCTTC. It codes for CASSLSLFLSSGRAGSYNEQFF.

The rearrangement links TRBV27 to TRBJ2-2; D may match TRBD1 or TRBD2 (6 bases each). This CDR3 contains 14 residues. Germline V gives CDR1 MNHEY, CDR2 SMNVEV (reference sequence). With 5 bases removed from V and 4 bases from J, the gap between germline ends came to 11 bases. The CDR3 coding sequence is TGTGCCAGCAGTAACCGGGGGCCCACCGGGGAGCTGTTTTTT. Amino acids: CASSNRGPTGELFF.

J is TRBJ2-2 and V is TRBV28; 7 nucleotides match TRBD1. Germline CDR1 is MDHEN and CDR2 is SYDVKM. V shed 6 bases, J shed 1 base, and the junction held 8 bases outside the gene matches. The CDR3 consists of 16 residues. For the CDR3, the DNA is TGTGCCAGCAGCTTCCTAAGGACAGGGAACACCGGGGAGCTGTTTTTT. Amino acids: CASSFLRTGNTGELFF. The whole variable domain, remainder taken from reference TRBV28 and TRBJ2-2, is DVKVTQSSRYLVKRTGEKVFLECVQDMDHENMFWYRQDPGLGLRLIYFSYDVKMKEKGDIPEGYSVSREKKERFSLILESASTNQTSMYLCASSFLRTGNTGELFFGEGSRLTVL.

The chain links TRBV29-1 to TRBJ1-2, with D unresolved. This CDR3 region has 12 residues. V lost 1 base to trimming and J lost 3 bases, with 6 bases between them. CDR1 is SQVTM, CDR2 ANQGSEA, per germline. CDR3 amino acids: CSVEGADYGYTF. The CDR3 nucleotides are TGCAGCGTTGAAGGGGCAGACTATGGCTACACCTTC.

A single count supports this clone. The gene calls are TRBV9 and TRBJ2-3, with D hard to call. Looked up from germline, CDR1 is SGDLS and CDR2 is YYNGEE. Trimming took 3 bases from V and 3 from J, leaving 5 bases between them. This CDR3 spans 12 amino acids. CDR3 DNA sequence: TGTGCCAGCAGCGGCCGAACAGATACGCAGTATTTT. Translation gives CASSGRTDTQYF.

The J gene is TRBJ2-3, the V gene TRBV19, with a tentative D call TRBD2 (6 bases). The germline V gene encodes CDR1 LNHDA and CDR2 SQIVND (reference sequence). Trimming pared 4 bases from V and 5 bases from J, leaving 10 bases between. The CDR3 runs to 13 residues. The CDR3 bases are TGTGCCAGTAGTACCGGGACTCGAGATACGCAGTATTTT. This encodes CASSTGTRDTQYF.

The V gene is TRBV10-3, the J gene TRBJ2-5; possibly TRBD2 for D (7 bases). CDR1 is ENHRY, CDR2 SYGVKD, per germline. Between the trimmed V and J ends, which lost 10 bases and 2 bases, there was a span of 17 bases. The CDR3 totals 14 residues. The CDR3 nucleotides are TGTGCCACACGGGGGGCGGGAACACAAGAGACCCAGTACTTC. It codes for CATRGAGTQETQYF.

The rearrangement links TRBV29-1 to TRBJ1-1; 9 bases fit TRBD1. Germline V gives CDR1 SQVTM, CDR2 ANQGSEA. Losses at the gene ends were 6 bases for V and 4 bases for J; bases not matched to a gene: 9. This CDR3 comprises 14 residues. CDR3 DNA sequence: TGCAGCGTCTTTTCAGGACAGGGGTTCACTGAAGCTTTCTTT. Translation gives CSVFSGQGFTEAFF.

This clone was counted only a few times. V is TRBV7-8 and J is TRBJ2-3; D gene ambiguous. This CDR3 comprises 12 residues. The V end was cut by 5 bases, the J end by 15 bases, with 18 bases between. Germline V lookup: CDR1 SGHVS, CDR2 FQNEAQ. This CDR3 reads CASSQPVSTPYF. DNA for the CDR3: TGTGCCAGCAGCCAACCTGTGTCCACCCCCTATTTT.

The chain joins TRBV5-4 to TRBJ2-1, with no clear D. The V gene lost 0 bases and the J gene lost 0 bases, with 7 bases spanning the gap. CDR3 size: 15 residues. Germline lookup yields CDR1 SGHNT and CDR2 YYREEE (reference sequence). CDR3 nucleotide sequence: TGTGCCAGCAGCTTGGATAGGAGCTCCTACAATGAGCAGTTCTTC. It translates to CASSLDRSSYNEQFF.

The rearrangement uses TRBV28 and TRBJ1-2, with TRBD1 matching 7 bases. The CDR3 has 15 residues. The germline CDR1 and CDR2 sequences are MDHEN and SYDVKM. V was clipped by 3 bases and J by 8 bases; unmatched bases: 12. The CDR3 reads CASSLPVQGLQGYTF. The CDR3 DNA is TGTGCCAGCAGTTTGCCAGTACAGGGGTTGCAGGGCTACACCTTC.

This chain links TRBV27 with TRBJ2-7; the D gene could be TRBD1 or TRBD2 (5 bases each). The CDR3 loop spans 15 amino acids. The germline V and J ends were trimmed by 2 bases and 2 bases, with 13 bases remaining between them. Germline CDR1 and CDR2: MNHEY and SMNVEV (reference sequence). CDR3 amino acids: CASSLTPGTAYEQYF. CDR3 nucleotides: TGTGCCAGCAGTTTAACCCCCGGGACGGCCTACGAGCAGTACTTC.

The chain combines TRBV6-5 with TRBJ1-1; D gene ambiguous. Deletions cut 5 bases from V and 8 bases from J, with 12 bases between. Germline CDR1 reads MNHEY; CDR2 reads SVGAGI. The CDR3 runs 12 residues. The CDR3 region has the DNA TGTGCCAGCAGTCTGGAGGGAAGGGAAGCTTTCTTT. Translating gives CASSLEGREAFF.

The chain joins TRBV6-5 to TRBJ2-2, with TRBD2 matching over 10 bases. Germline CDR1 MNHEY, CDR2 SVGAGI. J lost 7 bases, V lost 6 bases, and 5 bases had no gene match. The CDR3 totals 14 residues. The CDR3 loop reads CASRLAGANGELFF. The CDR3 DNA follows: TGTGCCAGCAGGCTAGCGGGAGCGAACGGGGAGCTGTTTTTT.